The rows below give T cell receptor beta chains drawn from one sample of a study of blood T cell repertoires in COVID-19. The assay was immunoSEQ multiplex PCR, and TCRdb's table has in-frame clones only and misses some. The sample has under 250,000 clones, roughly 89% seen once. Sequencing used PBMCs or T cells enriched from blood (not recorded which). The receptors here all came from a young woman with acute COVID-19. The CDR3 runs from the conserved cysteine through the conserved F or W. D genes are given only for firm matches. The size of a clone is reported for some rows only, either as once, few or many, or as a class for expanded clones.

D: NA
size: once
J: TRBJ2-7
V: TRBV4-2
DNA: TGTGCCAGCAGCCAAGGTGCAGGGTTCGACGAGCAGTACTTC
CDR3: CASSQGAGFDEQYF

D: TRBD1
size: NA
J: TRBJ1-1
V: TRBV9
DNA: TGTGCCAGCTCGACAGGGAGTACTGAAGCTTTCTTT
CDR3: CASSTGSTEAFF

D: NA
size: NA
J: TRBJ2-1
V: TRBV7-8
DNA: TGTGCCAGCAGCTTAGACCAGGGGTTTGACAATGAGCAGTTCTTC
CDR3: CASSLDQGFDNEQFF

D: NA
size: NA
J: TRBJ1-2
V: TRBV6-5
DNA: TGTGCCAGCAGTCCCAATGAGCAGGGACTGGATGGCTACACCTTC
CDR3: CASSPNEQGLDGYTF

D: NA
size: NA
J: TRBJ1-6
V: TRBV18
DNA: TGTGCCAGCTCGCAAGAGACGGGAAGGTATGGGAATTCACCCCTCCACTTT
CDR3: CASSQETGRYGNSPLHF

D: NA
size: NA
J: TRBJ1-2
V: TRBV2
DNA: TGTGCCAGCAGTGAACTTGGAGAAGGCTACACCTTC
CDR3: CASSELGEGYTF

D: NA
size: few
J: TRBJ2-1
V: TRBV12-5
DNA: TGTGCTAGTGGGGGTGAGGTCCATGAGCAGTTCTTC
CDR3: CASGGEVHEQFF

D: NA
size: NA
J: TRBJ1-5
V: TRBV14
DNA: TGTGCCAGCAGCCAAGCGAACACCAATCAGCCCCAGCATTTT
CDR3: CASSQANTNQPQHF

D: TRBD1
size: many
J: TRBJ2-2
V: TRBV6-4
DNA: TGTGCCAGCAAAATGACAGGGGACGCCGGGGAGCTGTTTTTT
CDR3: CASKMTGDAGELFF

D: NA
size: NA
J: TRBJ2-5
V: TRBV5-4
DNA: TGTGCCAGCAGCTTGGAACGGGGTTTCGGAGAGACCCAGTACTTC
CDR3: CASSLERGFGETQYF

D: NA
size: once
J: TRBJ2-7
V: TRBV9
DNA: TGTGCCAGCAGCGTAGGAGCGGCCCCGATCGAGCAGTACTTC
CDR3: CASSVGAAPIEQYF

D: NA
size: NA
J: TRBJ1-6
V: TRBV7-6
DNA: TGTGCCAGCAGCTTAACGCCGAGCTCCTATAATTCACCCCTCCACTTT
CDR3: CASSLTPSSYNSPLHF

D: NA
size: once
J: TRBJ1-1
V: TRBV7-8
DNA: TGTGCCAGCAGCAAAGTACTGGACACTGAAGCTTTCTTT
CDR3: CASSKVLDTEAFF

D: TRBD2
size: NA
J: TRBJ2-5
V: TRBV6-6
DNA: TGTGCCAGCAGTTACTCGACTAGCGGGGGTGGAGAGACCCAGTACTTC
CDR3: CASSYSTSGGGETQYF

D: TRBD2
size: NA
J: TRBJ2-7
V: TRBV5-4
DNA: TGTGCCAGCAGCACCCGGACTAGCGGGGGCCGAGAGCAGTACTTC
CDR3: CASSTRTSGGREQYF

D: TRBD1
size: NA
J: TRBJ1-2
V: TRBV2
DNA: TGTGCCAGCAGTGGGTTCCTACAGGGGGCGAATGGCTACACCTTC
CDR3: CASSGFLQGANGYTF

D: NA
size: NA
J: TRBJ2-1
V: TRBV7-2
DNA: TGTGCCAGCAGCTTTGGGGCAGCCTACAATGAGCAGTTCTTC
CDR3: CASSFGAAYNEQFF

D: TRBD2
size: NA
J: TRBJ2-3
V: TRBV9
DNA: TGTGCCAGCAGCGCACAACCGGGACTAGCATCAGATACGCAGTATTTT
CDR3: CASSAQPGLASDTQYF

D: TRBD1
size: NA
J: TRBJ1-1
V: TRBV7-8
DNA: TGTGCCAGCAGCTCAGGGGACAGGGAGATTACTGAAGCTTTCTTT
CDR3: CASSSGDREITEAFF

D: NA
size: NA
J: TRBJ2-3
V: TRBV27
DNA: TGTGCCAGCAGTTTCGCGGGTGCTAGCACAGATACGCAGTATTTT
CDR3: CASSFAGASTDTQYF

D: TRBD1
size: NA
J: TRBJ1-2
V: TRBV28
DNA: TGTGCCAGCAGTTTCAGGCGGAGCTCCGGGACAGGGGTCCCCGAGTACTATGGCTACACCTTC
CDR3: CASSFRRSSGTGVPEYYGYTF

D: NA
size: NA
J: TRBJ2-4
V: TRBV19
DNA: TGTGCCAGTAGTATACGGGGTCGTGGAAACATTCAGTACTTC
CDR3: CASSIRGRGNIQYF

D: NA
size: NA
J: TRBJ1-4
V: TRBV15
DNA: TGTGCCACCAGCATGGGCCACCTGAGTAATGAAAAACTGTTTTTT
CDR3: CATSMGHLSNEKLFF

D: TRBD1
size: NA
J: TRBJ2-7
V: TRBV27
DNA: TGTGCCAGCAAAAAAACAGGGGCCGAGCAGTACTTC
CDR3: CASKKTGAEQYF

D: TRBD2
size: NA
J: TRBJ2-3
V: TRBV7-2
DNA: TGTGCCAGCAGCTTAGTTGGACTAGCGGGGGATACGCAGTATTTT
CDR3: CASSLVGLAGDTQYF

D: NA
size: NA
J: TRBJ2-7
V: TRBV6-2/TRBV6-3
DNA: TGTGCCAGCAGTTACCCTAGCTTCTCCTACGAGCAGTACTTC
CDR3: CASSYPSFSYEQYF

D: TRBD1
size: once
J: TRBJ1-2
V: TRBV5-5
DNA: TGTGCCAGCAGCATCGGACAGGGGGCGGCCTATGGCTACACCTTC
CDR3: CASSIGQGAAYGYTF

D: TRBD1
size: few
J: TRBJ1-5
V: TRBV6-5
DNA: TGTGCCAGCACGACAGGGCGGGATCAGCCCCAGCATTTT
CDR3: CASTTGRDQPQHF

D: NA
size: NA
J: TRBJ2-7
V: TRBV4-3
DNA: TGCGCCAGCAGCCAAGATGTGGTCTCGGGCTACGAGCAGTACTTC
CDR3: CASSQDVVSGYEQYF

D: NA
size: NA
J: TRBJ1-3
V: TRBV3-1/TRBV3-2
DNA: TGTGCCAGCAGGCGGACAGTCAGCTCTGGAAACACCATATATTTT
CDR3: CASRRTVSSGNTIYF

D: NA
size: NA
J: TRBJ2-7
V: TRBV7-8
DNA: TGTGCCAGCACCCCGCAACTAGCTCGGGTCTACGAGCAGTACTTC
CDR3: CASTPQLARVYEQYF

D: NA
size: NA
J: TRBJ1-3
V: TRBV7-9
DNA: TGTGCCAGCAGCTTAGACAGGGCTGGAAACACCATATATTTT
CDR3: CASSLDRAGNTIYF

D: NA
size: NA
J: TRBJ2-5
V: TRBV29-1
DNA: TGCAGCCTTTCCGGACTACCCTCCTGGGAGACCCAGTACTTC
CDR3: CSLSGLPSWETQYF

D: TRBD1
size: NA
J: TRBJ2-7
V: TRBV6-5
DNA: TGTGCCAGCAGCCGGAGGGACAGGGGGACCTACGAGCAGTACTTC
CDR3: CASSRRDRGTYEQYF

D: TRBD1
size: NA
J: TRBJ1-5
V: TRBV4-2
DNA: TGTGCCAGCAGCTTCCGGGACAGGGGTCAGCCCCAGCATTTT
CDR3: CASSFRDRGQPQHF

D: TRBD2
size: NA
J: TRBJ2-5
V: TRBV6-4
DNA: TGTGCCAGCAGTCGAGCGGGGGGGGCTCAAGAGACCCAGTACTTC
CDR3: CASSRAGGAQETQYF

D: NA
size: few
J: TRBJ1-2
V: TRBV9
DNA: TGTGCCAGCAGCGTAGACAGGGACTATGGCTACACCTTC
CDR3: CASSVDRDYGYTF

D: TRBD1
size: once
J: TRBJ1-3
V: TRBV7-2
DNA: TGTGCCAGCAGCGCCCAGACAGGGTGGGGAAACACCATATATTTT
CDR3: CASSAQTGWGNTIYF

D: NA
size: NA
J: TRBJ1-1
V: TRBV7-6
DNA: TGTGCCAGCAGTTATTCTACTGGGGGCCGAAGGACTGAAGCTTTCTTT
CDR3: CASSYSTGGRRTEAFF

D: NA
size: NA
J: TRBJ1-4
V: TRBV7-9
DNA: TGTGCCAGCAGCTCCTGGACAGATCCTAATGAAAAACTGTTTTTT
CDR3: CASSSWTDPNEKLFF

D: NA
size: NA
J: TRBJ2-3
V: TRBV6-2/TRBV6-3
DNA: TGTGCCAGCAGTTACGGGTATGGAGGGAGTACAGATACGCAGTATTTT
CDR3: CASSYGYGGSTDTQYF

D: TRBD1
size: NA
J: TRBJ1-2
V: TRBV7-9
DNA: TGTGCCAGCAGCTTGGGGGTGACAGGGGGCAACGCCTATGGCTACACCTTC
CDR3: CASSLGVTGGNAYGYTF

D: NA
size: NA
J: TRBJ1-2
V: TRBV7-3
DNA: TGTGCCAGCAGCACCGACGGACACAACTATGGCTACACCTTC
CDR3: CASSTDGHNYGYTF

D: NA
size: NA
J: TRBJ1-1
V: TRBV4-1
DNA: TGCGCCAGCAGCCACGGTTCCTCGACAGGAGTCAACACTGAAGCTTTCTTT
CDR3: CASSHGSSTGVNTEAFF

D: TRBD1
size: NA
J: TRBJ1-5
V: TRBV6-5
DNA: TGTGCCGGCGGGGACAGGGGAAATCAGCCCCAGCATTTT
CDR3: CAGGDRGNQPQHF

D: NA
size: NA
J: TRBJ1-1
V: TRBV6-5
DNA: TGTGCCAGCGGCCTAGGGGTTTCCGACACTGAAGCTTTCTTT
CDR3: CASGLGVSDTEAFF

D: TRBD1
size: once
J: TRBJ1-4
V: TRBV5-8
DNA: TGTGCCAGCAGCTTCGGAGGGGGGACAGGGTCTGAAAAACTGTTTTTT
CDR3: CASSFGGGTGSEKLFF

D: NA
size: once
J: TRBJ1-3
V: TRBV11-2
DNA: TGTGCCAGCAGCTTATCTGGGACAAAGGGAAACACCATATATTTT
CDR3: CASSLSGTKGNTIYF

D: NA
size: NA
J: TRBJ2-7
V: TRBV2
DNA: TGTGCCAGCAGTGAACGGCTCAGGGATGAGGACGAGCAGTACTTC
CDR3: CASSERLRDEDEQYF

D: TRBD1
size: NA
J: TRBJ1-1
V: TRBV19
DNA: TGTGCCAGTAGTCCGACAGGGCGGGTGAACACTGAAGCTTTCTTT
CDR3: CASSPTGRVNTEAFF

D: NA
size: NA
J: TRBJ1-3
V: TRBV7-2
DNA: TGTGCCAGCAGCTTTGGCCGAAGCTCTGGAAACACCATATATTTT
CDR3: CASSFGRSSGNTIYF

D: TRBD2
size: NA
J: TRBJ2-5
V: TRBV7-3
DNA: TGTGCCAGCAGCCCAGGGACTAGCGTCGAGACCCAGTACTTC
CDR3: CASSPGTSVETQYF

D: NA
size: few
J: TRBJ1-2
V: TRBV11-2
DNA: TGTGCCAGCAGCCCCTACCGTTCCGTGTATGGCTACACCTTC
CDR3: CASSPYRSVYGYTF

D: TRBD1
size: NA
J: TRBJ2-7
V: TRBV29-1
DNA: TGCAGCGGGGGGTCCACGGACAGGGTCGAGCAGTACTTC
CDR3: CSGGSTDRVEQYF

D: NA
size: once
J: TRBJ2-1
V: TRBV5-4
DNA: TGTGCCAGCAGCTTGCGAGGGGGCAATGAGCAGTTCTTC
CDR3: CASSLRGGNEQFF

D: TRBD1
size: NA
J: TRBJ1-2
V: TRBV4-1
DNA: TGCGCCAGCAGCCACCCCGACAGGGGGGGAGCTAACTATGGCTACACCTTC
CDR3: CASSHPDRGGANYGYTF

D: NA
size: NA
J: TRBJ1-1
V: TRBV18
DNA: TGTGCCAGCTCACCACCGGCACAGCCTAACACTGAAGCTTTCTTT
CDR3: CASSPPAQPNTEAFF